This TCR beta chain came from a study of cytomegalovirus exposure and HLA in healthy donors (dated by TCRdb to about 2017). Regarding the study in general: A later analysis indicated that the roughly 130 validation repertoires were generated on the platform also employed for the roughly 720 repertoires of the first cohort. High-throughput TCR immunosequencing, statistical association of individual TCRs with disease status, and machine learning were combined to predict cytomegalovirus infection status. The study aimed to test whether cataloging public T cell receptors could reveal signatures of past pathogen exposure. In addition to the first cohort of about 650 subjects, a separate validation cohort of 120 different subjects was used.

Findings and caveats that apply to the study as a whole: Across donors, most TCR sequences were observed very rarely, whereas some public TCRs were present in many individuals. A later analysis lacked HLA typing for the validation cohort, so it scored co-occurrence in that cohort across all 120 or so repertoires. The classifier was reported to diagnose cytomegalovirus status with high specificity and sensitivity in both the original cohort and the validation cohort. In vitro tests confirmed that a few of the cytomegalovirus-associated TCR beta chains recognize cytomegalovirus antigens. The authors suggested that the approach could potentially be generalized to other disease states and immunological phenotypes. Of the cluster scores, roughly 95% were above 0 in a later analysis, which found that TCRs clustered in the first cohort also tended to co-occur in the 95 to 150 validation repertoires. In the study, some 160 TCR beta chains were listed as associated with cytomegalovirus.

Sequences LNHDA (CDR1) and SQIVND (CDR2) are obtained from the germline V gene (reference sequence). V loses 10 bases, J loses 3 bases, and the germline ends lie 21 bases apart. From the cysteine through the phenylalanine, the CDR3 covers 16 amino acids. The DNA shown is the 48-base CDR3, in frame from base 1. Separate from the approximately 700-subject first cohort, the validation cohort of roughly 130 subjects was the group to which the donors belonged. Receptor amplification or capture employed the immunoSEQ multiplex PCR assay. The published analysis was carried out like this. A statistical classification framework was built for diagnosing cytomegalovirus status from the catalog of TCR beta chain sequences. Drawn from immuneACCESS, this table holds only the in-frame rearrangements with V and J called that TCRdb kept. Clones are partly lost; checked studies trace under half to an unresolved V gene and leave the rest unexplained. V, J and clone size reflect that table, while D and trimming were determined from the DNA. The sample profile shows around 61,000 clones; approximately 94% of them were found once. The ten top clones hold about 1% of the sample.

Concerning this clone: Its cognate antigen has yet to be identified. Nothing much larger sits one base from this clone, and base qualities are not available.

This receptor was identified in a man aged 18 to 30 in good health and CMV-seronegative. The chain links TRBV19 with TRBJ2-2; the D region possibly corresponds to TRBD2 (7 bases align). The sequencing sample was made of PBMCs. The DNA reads TGTGCCACCGCCAAACTCCGGGGGGCAGACACCGGGGAGCTGTTTTTT. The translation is CATAKLRGADTGELFF.